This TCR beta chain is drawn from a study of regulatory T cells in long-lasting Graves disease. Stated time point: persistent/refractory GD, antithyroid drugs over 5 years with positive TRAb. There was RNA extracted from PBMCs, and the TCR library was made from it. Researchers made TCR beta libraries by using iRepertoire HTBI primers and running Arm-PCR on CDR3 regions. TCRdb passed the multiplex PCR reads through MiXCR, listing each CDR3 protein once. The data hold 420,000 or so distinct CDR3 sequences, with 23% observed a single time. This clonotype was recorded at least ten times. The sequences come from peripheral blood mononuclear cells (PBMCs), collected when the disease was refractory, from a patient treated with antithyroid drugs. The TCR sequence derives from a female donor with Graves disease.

CDR3 DNA sequence: TGTGCCTACCGGACAAATGGCTACACCTTC. Its translation: CAYRTNGYTF. V usage is TRBV30 and J usage is TRBJ1-2; D perhaps matches TRBD1 (5 bases). Germline V CDR1 and CDR2: GTSNPN, SVGIG (reference sequence). CDR3 size: 10 residues. V lost 7 bases and J lost 6, with 9 bases in between.